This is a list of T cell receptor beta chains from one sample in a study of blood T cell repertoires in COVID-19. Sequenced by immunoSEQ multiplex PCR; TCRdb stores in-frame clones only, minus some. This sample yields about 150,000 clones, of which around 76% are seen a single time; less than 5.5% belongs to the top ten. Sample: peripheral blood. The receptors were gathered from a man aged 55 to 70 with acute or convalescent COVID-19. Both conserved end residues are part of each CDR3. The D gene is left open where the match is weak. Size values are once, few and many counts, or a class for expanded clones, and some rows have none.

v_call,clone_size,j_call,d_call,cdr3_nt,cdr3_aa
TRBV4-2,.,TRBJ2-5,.,TGTGCCAGCAGCCCAAAATCTAGCGCCCTCCAAGAGACCCAGTACTTC,CASSPKSSALQETQYF
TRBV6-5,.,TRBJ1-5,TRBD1,TGTGCCTCAGGGGGCGAGTTTCAGCCCCAGCATTTT,CASGGEFQPQHF
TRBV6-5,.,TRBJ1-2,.,TGTGCCAGCAGTCCACAGACAGGACCCTTGGGCTTC,CASSPQTGPLGF
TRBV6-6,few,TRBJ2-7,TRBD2,TGTGCCAGCAGCTACACTAGCGGCTCCTACGAGCAGTACTTC,CASSYTSGSYEQYF
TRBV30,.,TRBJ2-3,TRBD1,TGTGCCTGGAGTCCAGGACAGGGCACAGATACGCAGTATTTT,CAWSPGQGTDTQYF
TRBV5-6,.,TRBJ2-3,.,TGTGCCAGCAGCTTTCGGGTGGGCACAGATACGCAGTATTTT,CASSFRVGTDTQYF
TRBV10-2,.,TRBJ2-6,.,TGCGCCAGCAGTGAGTCGGGGGCGCCCGGGGCCAACGTCCTGACTTTC,CASSESGAPGANVLTF
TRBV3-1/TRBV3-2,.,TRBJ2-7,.,TGTGCCAGCAGCCCAGGTGACTACGAGCAGTACTTC,CASSPGDYEQYF
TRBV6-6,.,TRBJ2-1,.,TGTGCCAGCAGTTACTCGACAGACAATGAGCAGTTCTTC,CASSYSTDNEQFF
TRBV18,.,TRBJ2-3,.,TGTGCCAGCTCACCAATGGGGTCAGGGAGCACAGATACGCAGTATTTT,CASSPMGSGSTDTQYF
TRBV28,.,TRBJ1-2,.,TGTGCCAGCAGTTTGCCTTTTGGACAGACCGAAGGAGGCTACACCTTC,CASSLPFGQTEGGYTF
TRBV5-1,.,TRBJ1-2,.,TGCGCCAGCAGCTTGCAACAGGGTTGGGGCTACACCTTC,CASSLQQGWGYTF
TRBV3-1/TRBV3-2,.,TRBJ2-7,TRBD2,TGTGCCAGCAGCGGACTAGCGGGGGGCGGCACCTACGAGCAGTACTTC,CASSGLAGGGTYEQYF
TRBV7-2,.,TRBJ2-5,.,TGTGCCAGCAGCCCAGGACAGGTTAGGGGAGGGACCCAGTACTTC,CASSPGQVRGGTQYF
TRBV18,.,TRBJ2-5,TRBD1,TGTGCCAGCTCAGCGACGACAGGGACACTCGAGACCCAGTACTTC,CASSATTGTLETQYF
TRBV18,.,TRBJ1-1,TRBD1,TGTGCCAGCTCCGCCGACAGGGCCACGAACACTGAAGCTTTCTTT,CASSADRATNTEAFF
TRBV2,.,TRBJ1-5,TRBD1,TGTGCCAGCAGATCACGGGACAGCAGACTAATAAATCAGCCCCAGCATTTT,CASRSRDSRLINQPQHF
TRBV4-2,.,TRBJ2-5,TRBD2,TGTGCCAGCAGCTGGGGTGTAGCGGGAGAAGAGACCCAGTACTTC,CASSWGVAGEETQYF
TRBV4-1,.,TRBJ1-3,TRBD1,TGCGCCAGCAGCCAAGGAAGGGGGCCTGGAAACACCATATATTTT,CASSQGRGPGNTIYF
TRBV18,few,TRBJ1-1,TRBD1,TGTGCCAGCTCACGAGGGACAGCGAACACTGAAGCTTTCTTT,CASSRGTANTEAFF
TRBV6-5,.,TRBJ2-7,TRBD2,TGTGCCAGCAGCCGACTAGCGGAGGCCTACGAGCAGTACTTC,CASSRLAEAYEQYF
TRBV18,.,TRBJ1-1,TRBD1,TGTGCCAGCTCACGCGGGACAGGGGCTAGCATGAACACTGAAGCTTTCTTT,CASSRGTGASMNTEAFF
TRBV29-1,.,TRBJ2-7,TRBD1,TGCACCGACCGGGGGAGACAGGGGAGGTACGAGCAGTACTTC,CTDRGRQGRYEQYF
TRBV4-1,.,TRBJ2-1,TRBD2,TGCGCCAGCAGCCATACACTTAGCGGGACGAGGGATGAGCAGTTCTTC,CASSHTLSGTRDEQFF
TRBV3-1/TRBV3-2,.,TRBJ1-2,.,TGTGCCAGCAGCCTGGGCAGTGATAATGGCTACACCTTC,CASSLGSDNGYTF
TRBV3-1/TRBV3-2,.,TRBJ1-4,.,TGTGCCAGCAGCCAAGGACAGGTTAGGGGGCTGTTTTTT,CASSQGQVRGLFF
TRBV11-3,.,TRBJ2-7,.,TGTGCCAGCAGCCTCGGGGTCGGCTACGAGCAGTACTTC,CASSLGVGYEQYF
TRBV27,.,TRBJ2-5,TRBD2,TGTGCCAGCAACTTAGCGGGATCCAGCGAAGAGACCCAGTACTTC,CASNLAGSSEETQYF
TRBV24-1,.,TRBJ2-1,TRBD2,TGTGCCACCAGTGATTTTGGAGGGAGGGCCGATTCGAATGAGCAGTTCTTC,CATSDFGGRADSNEQFF
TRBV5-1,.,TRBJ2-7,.,TGCGCCAGCAGCTTAACAGATTCCTACGAGCAGTACTTC,CASSLTDSYEQYF
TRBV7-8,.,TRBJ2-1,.,TGTGCCAGCAGCTCCGGGGATGAGCAGTTCTTC,CASSSGDEQFF
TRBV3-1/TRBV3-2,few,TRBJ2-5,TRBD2,TGTGCCAGCAGCCTAAATTCCGCCGTAAGCGGGAGGAACCAGTACTTC,CASSLNSAVSGRNQYF
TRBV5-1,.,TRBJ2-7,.,TGCGCCAGCAGGGGTGGAAATCCGGGACAATTCTACGAGCAGTACTTC,CASRGGNPGQFYEQYF
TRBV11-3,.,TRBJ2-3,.,TGTGCCAGCAGCTTAGGATACGGGAGCACAGATACGCAGTATTTT,CASSLGYGSTDTQYF
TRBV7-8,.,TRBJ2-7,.,TGTGCCAGCACCCCTGGGAGATTTACCTACGAGCAGTACTTC,CASTPGRFTYEQYF
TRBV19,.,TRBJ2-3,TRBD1,TGTGCCAGTAGGCCGACAGGGGACGGGGATACGCAGTATTTT,CASRPTGDGDTQYF
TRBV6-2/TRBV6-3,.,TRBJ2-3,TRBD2,TGTGCCAGCAGTTCCATGGGGACTAGCGGGTTCGATACGCAGTATTTT,CASSSMGTSGFDTQYF
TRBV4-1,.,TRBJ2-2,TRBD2,TGCGCCAGCAGCCAATATAGACTAGCGGTCACCGGGGAGCTGTTTTTT,CASSQYRLAVTGELFF
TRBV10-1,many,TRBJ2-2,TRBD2,TGCGCCAGCAGCCGACTAGCGGGTGCCGGGGAGCTGTTTTTT,CASSRLAGAGELFF
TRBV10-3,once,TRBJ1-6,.,TGTGCCATCAGGGAAGGGGCCCAAACACCCCTCCACTTT,CAIREGAQTPLHF
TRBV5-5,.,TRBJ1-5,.,TGTACGTGGGGGCGTAATCAGCCCCAGCATTTT,CTWGRNQPQHF
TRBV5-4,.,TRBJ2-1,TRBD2,TGTGCCAGCAGCTTCCCCGGGACTAGCGGGTACTCCTACAATGAGCAGTTCTTC,CASSFPGTSGYSYNEQFF
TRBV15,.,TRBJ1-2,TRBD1,TGTGCCACCAGCAGGGACGGGACAGGGACCTATGGCTACACCTTC,CATSRDGTGTYGYTF
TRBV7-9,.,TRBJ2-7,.,TGTGCCAGCAGCTTCTTACCCAGCGGTACCTACGAGCAGTACTTC,CASSFLPSGTYEQYF
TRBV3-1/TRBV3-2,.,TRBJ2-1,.,TGTGCCAGCAGCCAAGATACAGTGTCCTACAATGAGCAGTTCTTC,CASSQDTVSYNEQFF
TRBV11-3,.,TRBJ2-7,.,TGTGCCAGCAGCCCCATGGGGGCGAGCTACGAGCAGTACTTC,CASSPMGASYEQYF
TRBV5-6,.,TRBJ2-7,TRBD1,TGTGCCAGCAGTCGGACAGGGAACTACGAGCAGTACTTC,CASSRTGNYEQYF
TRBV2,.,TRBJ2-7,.,TGTGCCAGCAGTGACGGCAGGGCCTACTACGAGCAGTACTTC,CASSDGRAYYEQYF
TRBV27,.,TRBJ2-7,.,TGTGCCAGCAATCATAAGAGGGCCAGGGGCAGGGCGGACTACGAGCAGTACTTC,CASNHKRARGRADYEQYF
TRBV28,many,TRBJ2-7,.,TGTGCCAGCAGTGTGACAAGGCCCTCCTACGAGCAGTACTTC,CASSVTRPSYEQYF
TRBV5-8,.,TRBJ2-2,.,TGTGCCAGCAGCTTATCGTCAGCGAACACCGGGGAGCTGTTTTTT,CASSLSSANTGELFF
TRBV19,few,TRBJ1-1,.,TGTGCCAGTAGTATCGGACAGAAAGGGGAAGCTTTCTTT,CASSIGQKGEAFF
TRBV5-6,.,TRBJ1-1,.,TGTGCCAGCATCATGGGAGGGGAGACTGAAGCTTTCTTT,CASIMGGETEAFF
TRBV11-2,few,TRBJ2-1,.,TGTGCCAGCAGCTTAGGGCTAGCGTCCTACAATGAGCAGTTCTTC,CASSLGLASYNEQFF
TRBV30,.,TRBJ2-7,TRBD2,TGTGCCGGCAGGGACTACCGCTCCTACGAGCAGTACTTC,CAGRDYRSYEQYF